This T cell receptor (beta chain) was documented in a study of control samples from healthy donors and cancer patients. With 0 bases removed from V and 2 bases from J, the gap between germline ends came to 8 bases. The germline CDR1 and CDR2 sequences are MNHEY and SVGAGI. The CDR3 sequence is 15 residues long. TCRdb's copy holds only in-frame clones and misses some; the assay was immunoSEQ multiplex PCR. Of more than 85,000 clones listed, roughly four fifths are singletons. The TCR sequence derives from a woman in her forties or fifties in good health. This sequence joins TRBV6-5 and TRBJ1-3, with a possible D match to TRBD1 (5 bases). The source material was blood. The CDR3 region is CASSYSGAAGNTIYF. CDR3 DNA sequence: TGTGCCAGCAGTTACTCCGGGGCAGCTGGAAACACCATATATTTT.